One and the same sample provided the 10 T cell receptor beta chains below, sequenced in a study of vaccination effects on CD4 cells after COVID-19. The antigens of these receptors remain unknown. Culture lasted roughly 9 days before CD4+ T cell isolation. The method was immunoSEQ multiplex PCR; TCRdb's version includes in-frame clones alone and lacks a portion of them. The data contain about 64,000 clones, 72% of them singletons. Sequencing was performed on CD4+ T cells from PBMCs cultured without peptide, taken before COVID-19 vaccination. Receptors originate from a human donor who had a prior SARS-CoV-2 infection.

This chain uses TRBV27 with TRBJ2-7; D might be TRBD1 or TRBD2, each matching 5 bases. Germline V gives CDR1 MNHEY, CDR2 SMNVEV (reference sequence). V was trimmed by 6 bases and J by 2 bases, leaving 14 bases between them. The CDR3 loop spans 14 amino acids. DNA for the CDR3: TGTGCCAGCAGCCTGAGGGGTCCAACCTACGAGCAGTACTTC. Its translation is CASSLRGPTYEQYF.

The chain couples TRBV5-4 to TRBJ2-2; D not certain. Trimming removed 4 bases at V and 5 bases at J, with 21 bases between. The CDR3 runs to 17 residues. Germline-derived CDR1 and CDR2 are SGHNT and YYREEE (reference sequence). CDR3 nucleotides: TGTGCCAGCAGCCGAATCATCTCCGGAGCATCGACCGGGGAGCTGTTTTTT. The encoded protein is CASSRIISGASTGELFF.

This clone was detected a few times. J is TRBJ2-1 and V is TRBV4-2; 11 nucleotides align to TRBD2. Losses at the gene ends were 1 base for V and 10 bases for J; bases not matched to a gene: 12. Germline CDR1 reads LGHNA; CDR2 reads YNFKEQ. The CDR3 extends over 17 amino acids. CDR3 sequence reads: CASSQVVSGGDVPEQFF. The DNA for the CDR3 is TGTGCCAGCAGCCAAGTCGTTAGCGGGGGGGACGTCCCGGAGCAGTTCTTC.

This chain joins TRBV10-3 and TRBJ1-2; 9 bases match TRBD1. V lost 6 bases and J lost 1; bases outside the gene matches: 6. Germline CDR1 and CDR2: ENHRY and SYGVKD. The CDR3 totals 15 residues. In DNA form, the CDR3 reads TGTGCCATCAGCGATGGACAGGGGCATAACTATGGCTACACCTTC. Protein: CAISDGQGHNYGYTF.

V usage is TRBV14 and J usage is TRBJ2-3, with unresolved D. This CDR3 spans 14 amino acids. The V end lost 2 bases, the J end lost 6 bases, and 12 bases lay between the germline ends. Germline CDR1 SGHDN, CDR2 FVKESK. The CDR3 region has the DNA TGTGCCAGCAGCCAATTAAGAGTCGGCGATACGCAGTATTTT. Its translation: CASSQLRVGDTQYF.

The gene calls are TRBV12-3 or TRBV12-4 and TRBJ2-1; tentatively, D is TRBD2 (6 bases). This CDR3 region has 13 residues. V lost 3 bases to trimming and J lost 7 bases, with 10 bases between them. CDR3 loop: CASSFSRGNEQFF. DNA of the CDR3: TGTGCCAGCAGTTTCTCCCGGGGGAATGAGCAGTTCTTC.

The V gene is TRBV6-5, the J gene TRBJ2-2; tentative D call: TRBD2 (6 bases). Trimming pared 2 bases from V and 0 bases from J, leaving 7 bases between. The CDR3 consists of 15 residues. Germline lookup yields CDR1 MNHEY and CDR2 SVGAGI. The CDR3 loop reads CASSYKRANTGELFF. The DNA of the CDR3 is TGTGCCAGCAGTTACAAGCGGGCGAACACCGGGGAGCTGTTTTTT.

The V call is TRBV10-3, the J call TRBJ2-3; 10 bases match TRBD2. Germline V gene data show CDR1 as ENHRY and CDR2 as SYGVKD. The trim removed 4 bases at V and 2 bases at J, leaving 12 bases unmatched. This CDR3 has 18 amino acids. The CDR3 nucleotides read TGTGCCATCAGTGGATCTAGCGGGAGACTAATGTCCACAGATACGCAGTATTTT. Translated: CAISGSSGRLMSTDTQYF.

In its sample, this clone was seen a few times. The chain employs TRBV3-1 (or the pseudogene TRBV3-2) and TRBJ1-2, with 10 positions matching TRBD1. The trim removed 2 bases at V and 8 bases at J, leaving 5 bases unmatched. CDR1 and CDR2 from the germline V gene are LGHDT and YNNKEL (reference sequence). The CDR3 runs to 14 residues. CDR3 sequence (DNA): TGTGCCAGCAGCCAAACTGGACAGGGGGGCGGCTACACCTTC. Translated, it gives CASSQTGQGGGYTF.

V usage is TRBV18 and J usage is TRBJ2-1; the match to TRBD2 covers 8 bases. V lost 6 bases to trimming and J lost 9 bases; unmatched junction nucleotides: 13. CDR1 is KGHSH, CDR2 LQKENI, per germline. The CDR3 covers 15 residues. The CDR3 sequence is CASSRAGEFSGEQFF. The CDR3 DNA follows: TGTGCCAGCTCTAGAGCGGGAGAGTTTTCGGGTGAGCAGTTCTTC. The variable domain in full, completed from reference TRBV18 and TRBJ2-1, reads NAGVMQNPRHLVRRRGQEARLRCSPMKGHSHVYWYRQLPEEGLKFMVYLQKENIIDESGMPKERFSAEFPKEGPSILRIQQVVRGDSAAYFCASSRAGEFSGEQFFGPGTRLTVL.